Each of the 14 T cell receptor beta chains below was sequenced from the same sample in a study of T cell clonotyping in hematopoietic cell transplantation. Measured with immunoSEQ multiplex PCR; TCRdb has only the in-frame clones, and not every one. The sample records about 10,000 clones, 45% to 55% being singletons. Material: peripheral blood mononuclear cells, obtained 100 days after allogeneic stem cell transplant. These receptor sequences come from a female patient aged 50-59 years who had an allogeneic stem cell transplant from an unrelated donor, so the T cells may come from the graft donor. Some clones in this sample may be carry-over from other donors' samples.

To note about this clone: The same CDR3 also results from other DNA sequences found in this sample. The genes are TRBV28 and TRBJ1-5; TRBD1 matches at 8 bases. The CDR3 covers 14 residues. J was trimmed by 4 bases and V by 6 bases; bases with no gene match: 5. Germline CDR1 and CDR2: MDHEN and SYDVKM. This chain's CDR3 is CASSLDRGNQPQHF. The CDR3 nucleotides read TGTGCCAGCAGCCTAGACAGGGGAAATCAGCCCCAGCATTTT.

The rearrangement uses TRBV27 and TRBJ1-6; TRBD1 might be the D (5 bases). The CDR3 has 11 residues. V gave up 3 bases and J gave up 13 bases, with 7 bases separating them. Germline V gives CDR1 MNHEY, CDR2 SMNVEV (reference sequence). For the CDR3, the DNA is TGTGCCAGCAGTTTGGGGGGTCCCCTCCACTTT. Its translation is CASSLGGPLHF.

The chain has TRBV5-6 and TRBJ1-2; D is possibly TRBD1 (6 bases). Germline values: CDR1 SGHDT, CDR2 YYEEEE. The CDR3 sequence is 14 residues long. V was pared by 2 bases and J by 2 bases, with 10 bases between. The DNA of the CDR3 is TGTGCCAGCAGCTTTCCACAGGGAAACTATGGCTACACCTTC. This codes for CASSFPQGNYGYTF. Full variable domain (outside the CDR3, taken from reference TRBV5-6 and TRBJ1-2): DAGVTQSPTHLIKTRGQQVTLRCSPKSGHDTVSWYQQALGQGPQFIFQYYEEEERQRGNFPDRFSGHQFPNYSSELNVNALLLGDSALYLCASSFPQGNYGYTFGSGTRLTVV.

The genes are TRBV25-1 and TRBJ1-1; no clear D gene. In germline, CDR1 is MGHDK, CDR2 SYGVNS. V gave up 9 bases and J gave up 0 bases, with 11 bases separating them. The CDR3 runs to 13 residues. CDR3 sequence reads: CASTGQMNTEAFF. The CDR3 DNA sequence: TGTGCCAGTACCGGGCAGATGAACACTGAAGCTTTCTTT. Based on the CDR3 plus reference TRBV25-1 and TRBJ1-1, the full variable domain is EADIYQTPRYLVIGTGKKITLECSQTMGHDKMYWYQQDPGMELHLIHYSYGVNSTEKGDLSSESTVSRIRTEHFPLTLESARPSHTSQYLCASTGQMNTEAFFGQGTRLTVV.

This clone has just one count. The V and J genes are TRBV30 and TRBJ2-2, with D unresolved. The CDR3 length is 13 residues. V was pared by 1 base and J by 7 bases, with 10 bases between. CDR1 is GTSNPN and CDR2 is SVGIG in the germline V gene (reference sequence). The CDR3 sequence is CAWSEGSNGELFF. The DNA of the CDR3 is TGTGCCTGGAGTGAAGGTTCTAACGGGGAGCTGTTTTTT.

Only a few counts were recorded for this clone. The CDR3 DNA is TGTGCCAGCAGGCGAATACAGGGGACTACACCCCTCCACTTT. Amino acids: CASRRIQGTTPLHF. J is TRBJ1-6 and V is TRBV6-5, with 7 bases lining up with TRBD1. J gave up 11 bases and V 6 bases, and 10 bases lay outside the gene matches. CDR1 and CDR2 (germline): MNHEY, SVGAGI. The CDR3 extends over 14 amino acids.

The rearrangement joins TRBV7-9 to TRBJ2-4, with D hard to call. The CDR3 loop spans 18 amino acids. V lost 1 base, J lost 0 bases, and 16 bases lay in between. Germline V gene lookup returns CDR1 SEHNR and CDR2 FQNEAQ (reference sequence). The CDR3 sequence is CASSLGWADVLAKNIQYF. For the CDR3, the DNA is TGTGCCAGCAGCTTAGGTTGGGCAGATGTTTTAGCCAAAAACATTCAGTACTTC.

This clone is judged medium-sized. This chain joins TRBV28 and TRBJ1-1; unclear D gene. The germline V and J ends were trimmed by 7 bases and 1 base, with 7 bases remaining between them. The CDR3 runs 12 residues. Germline V lookup: CDR1 MDHEN, CDR2 SYDVKM. CDR3 protein: CASNPGNTEAFF. The CDR3 nucleotides read TGTGCCAGCAATCCGGGGAACACTGAAGCTTTCTTT.

The rearrangement uses TRBV25-1 and TRBJ1-6; TRBD1 might be the D (6 bases). This CDR3 spans 15 amino acids. V was shortened by 2 bases and J by 6 bases, with 11 bases between the two germline ends. Germline V gene sequence: CDR1 MGHDK, CDR2 SYGVNS. CDR3 sequence reads: CASSERGWSNSPLHF. Here the CDR3 DNA reads TGTGCCAGCAGTGAAAGGGGGTGGAGTAATTCACCCCTCCACTTT.

The chain combines TRBV30 with TRBJ2-7; D call uncertain. CDR3 size: 15 residues. The germline V gene has CDR1 GTSNPN and CDR2 SVGIG (reference sequence). The ends were cut back, 1 base at V and 2 bases at J, with 15 bases in the middle. CDR3 sequence: CAWSGKRVHPYEQYF. As DNA, the CDR3 is TGTGCCTGGAGTGGCAAACGGGTTCATCCCTACGAGCAGTACTTC.

The chain recombines TRBV25-1 with TRBJ2-5, with TRBD2 matching over 8 bases. CDR3 length equals 15 residues. Germline V lookup: CDR1 MGHDK, CDR2 SYGVNS. Trimming cost V 3 bases and J 2 bases; bases outside gene matches: 5. The CDR3 region has the DNA TGTGCCAGCAGTGACCCCGCGGGGGGACAAGAGACCCAGTACTTC. Its translation is CASSDPAGGQETQYF.

This rearrangement joins TRBV5-1 to TRBJ1-2; D is uncertain. This CDR3 has 15 amino acids. Trimming cost V 0 bases and J 4 bases, with 13 bases left between them. CDR1 and CDR2 (germline): SGHRS, YFSETQ. The CDR3 DNA reads TGCGCCAGCAGCTTGGCCGGAGGCGGACCCTATGGCTACACCTTC. Its protein product is CASSLAGGGPYGYTF.

The rearrangement uses TRBV25-1 and TRBJ1-5; 7 nucleotides line up with TRBD1. CDR1 is MGHDK, CDR2 SYGVNS, per germline. The CDR3 is 13 amino acids. Trimming at V came to 8 bases and at J to 6 bases, leaving 7 bases not matched to a gene. CDR3 loop: CASGGQPRQPQHF. The CDR3 DNA reads TGTGCCAGCGGGGGACAGCCCCGTCAGCCCCAGCATTTT.

This clone is categorized as medium-sized. Within the sample, other DNA sequences also encode this same CDR3. The V gene is TRBV6-5, the J gene TRBJ1-1, with D hard to call. This CDR3 has 12 residues. The germline V gene encodes CDR1 MNHEY and CDR2 SVGAGI. V was trimmed by 2 bases and J by 4 bases, leaving 5 bases between them. The DNA of the CDR3 is TGTGCCAGCAGTTACGGCGGCACTGAAGCTTTCTTT. Translated: CASSYGGTEAFF.